Each of the 3 T cell receptor beta chains below was sequenced from the same sample in a study of control samples from healthy donors and cancer patients. Libraries were prepared by immunoSEQ multiplex PCR; TCRdb keeps only in-frame clonotypes and omits some of them. Of about 170,000 clones listed, 85% to 95% are singletons. Sequencing used blood. Receptors were obtained from a woman aged 60 to 75 in good health.

The chain uses TRBV6-6 and TRBJ1-2; 8 positions agree with TRBD1. J was trimmed by 8 bases and V by 8 bases; bases with no gene match: 19. CDR3 size: 16 residues. Germline V CDR1 and CDR2: MNHNY, SVGAGI (reference sequence). The chain's CDR3 is CASLKGQGAPLRGYTF. As DNA, the CDR3 is TGTGCCAGCCTAAAAGGGCAGGGGGCACCTTTGAGAGGCTACACCTTC.

V gene TRBV7-2 combines with J gene TRBJ1-1, with no clear D. This CDR3 has 16 residues. Trimming removed 1 base at V and 0 bases at J, with 12 bases between. In germline, CDR1 is SGHTA, CDR2 FQGNSA. The CDR3: CASSLGPSSMNTEAFF. The CDR3, as DNA: TGTGCCAGCAGCTTAGGTCCGTCTAGTATGAACACTGAAGCTTTCTTT.

The rearrangement links TRBV13 to TRBJ1-2, with TRBD1 as a possible D gene (6 bases). This CDR3 contains 17 residues. The V and J ends lost 4 bases and 0 bases respectively, with 18 bases between them. CDR1 is PRHDT and CDR2 is FYEKMQ in the germline V gene (reference sequence). CDR3 bases: TGTGCCAGCAGCTCCAGGAGGGGGGGGGCCACTAACTATGGCTACACCTTC. Its protein is CASSSRRGGATNYGYTF.